This TCR beta chain was observed in a study of T cell responses to AZD1222 COVID-19 vaccine. Findings of the study overall: Among vaccine-associated CD4 TCRs, coverage spanned spike, with dominance at 160-218 and 743-854.

On this clone itself: The antigen remains unidentified.

V gave up 3 bases and J gave up 6 bases, with 10 bases separating them. Germline V gives CDR1 SGHTA, CDR2 FQGNSA. CDR3 length equals 13 residues. Sequenced by immunoSEQ multiplex PCR; TCRdb stores in-frame clones only, minus some. This sample has some 150,000 clones; 90% to 95% occur once, and the top ten carry around 1.3%. The chain recombines TRBV7-2 with TRBJ2-3, with D tentatively TRBD1 (6 bases). The source of this sequence is an adult in good health. Sample: peripheral blood, taken on day 0 of AZD1222 vaccination. The CDR3 region is CASSLRGMDTQYF. CDR3 coding DNA: TGTGCCAGCAGCTTGAGGGGGATGGATACGCAGTATTTT.